The 6 T cell receptor beta chains below were found in one sample sequenced in a study of cytomegalovirus exposure and HLA in healthy donors. The study ran its PCR with 60 Vbeta and 13 Jbeta primers. Repertoires were generated with immunoSEQ multiplex PCR, while TCRdb's copy carries only in-frame clones and drops some. This sample carries about 37,000 clones, over 70% of them seen once, and the ten largest clones take 6.3%. Sequencing used PBMCs. All receptors derive from a man younger than 45 in good health and CMV-seronegative.

The CDR3 DNA follows: TGTGCCAGTGTCACTTCGGGGACAGGGGGACTCAATCAGCCCCAGCATTTT. Amino acids: CASVTSGTGGLNQPQHF. The rearrangement uses TRBV19 and TRBJ1-5; 11 bases line up with TRBD1. The germline gives CDR1 LNHDA, CDR2 SQIVND (reference sequence). This CDR3 has 17 residues. V trimming: 8 bases; J trimming: 3 bases; junction bases outside the gene matches: 12.

The chain carries TRBV19 and TRBJ1-5, with 9 bases fitting TRBD1. The length of the CDR3 is 16 residues. Germline trimming cut 9 bases from V and 0 bases from J; bases unmatched to any gene: 9. The germline V gene encodes CDR1 LNHDA and CDR2 SQIVND (reference sequence). CDR3 sequence reads: CASHTGTGNSNQPQHF. The CDR3 nucleotides are TGTGCCAGCCATACGGGGACAGGGAATAGCAATCAGCCCCAGCATTTT.

The V and J genes are TRBV27 and TRBJ1-2; TRBD1 is a possible D gene (6 bases). The CDR3 is 15 residues long. The V gene's germline CDR1 is MNHEY and CDR2 SMNVEV (reference sequence). Deletions cut 5 bases from V and 6 bases from J, with 19 bases between. This chain's CDR3 is CASSPRDTPTDGYTF. In DNA, the CDR3 is TGTGCCAGCAGTCCTCGGGACACCCCAACGGATGGCTACACCTTC.

The rearrangement uses TRBV18 and TRBJ2-7; 9 positions agree with TRBD1. The CDR3 is made up of 12 amino acids. CDR1 KGHSH and CDR2 LQKENI come from the germline V gene. The trim removed 4 bases at V and 5 bases at J, leaving 0 bases unmatched. The CDR3 DNA reads as TGTGCCAGCTCACGGACAGGGGACGAGCAGTACTTC. Translating gives CASSRTGDEQYF.

About this clone: One junction end disagrees with the germline gene, perhaps due to a read error. This sequence joins TRBV7-9 and TRBJ1-6, with D perhaps TRBD1 (5 bases). The CDR3 length is 13 residues. Germline loops: CDR1 SEHNR, CDR2 FQNEAQ (reference sequence). The CDR3 DNA is TGTGCCAGCAGCCGAGAGACGGGGGGACCCCCCCACTTT. Translation gives CASSRETGGPPHF.

The chain uses TRBV6-4 and TRBJ2-5, with D perhaps matching TRBD1 (5 bases). V lost 3 bases and J 5 bases, leaving 19 bases between the germline ends. CDR1 and CDR2 from the germline V gene are MRHNA and SNTAGT. CDR3 length: 16 amino acids. The DNA for the CDR3 is TGTGCCAGCAGTGAGTGTTATTGGGGCCCGGCGGAGACCCAGTACTTC. Protein sequence: CASSECYWGPAETQYF.